The text below deals with one T cell receptor beta chain. As yet, its antigen is unknown. The data were taken from a study of the immune and genomic landscape of osteosarcoma. Points from the study as a whole: Clonality was low: mean approximately 0.09, highest around 0.28, suggesting limited expansion.

V gave up 1 base and J gave up 4 bases, with 15 bases separating them. In germline, CDR1 is SGHRS, CDR2 YFSETQ. This CDR3 comprises 16 residues. Only in-frame clones appear in the TCRdb table, and some are missing; sequencing was by immunoSEQ multiplex PCR. The data show 2,700 or so clones, 65% to 80% seen once. The TCR sequence derives from a young man with osteosarcoma. J is TRBJ2-1 and V is TRBV5-1; a possible D gene is TRBD2 (6 bases). Input material: tumor tissue from a local recurrence in the femur. The DNA for the CDR3 is TGCGCCAGCAGCTTGAGCGGATCCCGGGGGTACAATGAGCAGTTCTTC. Translating it yields CASSLSGSRGYNEQFF.